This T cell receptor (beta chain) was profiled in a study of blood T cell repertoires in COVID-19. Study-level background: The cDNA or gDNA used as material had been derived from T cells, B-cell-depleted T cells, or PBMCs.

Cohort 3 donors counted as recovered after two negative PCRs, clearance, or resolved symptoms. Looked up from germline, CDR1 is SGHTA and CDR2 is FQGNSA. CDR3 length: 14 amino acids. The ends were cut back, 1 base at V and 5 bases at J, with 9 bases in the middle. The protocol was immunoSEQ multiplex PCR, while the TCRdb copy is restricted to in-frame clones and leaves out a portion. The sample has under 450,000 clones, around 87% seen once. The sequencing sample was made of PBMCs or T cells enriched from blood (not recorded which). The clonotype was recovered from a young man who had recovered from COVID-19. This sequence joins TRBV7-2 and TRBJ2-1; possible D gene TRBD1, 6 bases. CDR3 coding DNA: TGTGCCAGCAGCTTAGGGGGGCTTCACAATGAGCAGTTCTTC. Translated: CASSLGGLHNEQFF.